This T cell receptor (beta chain) was observed in a study of shared clonotypes between healthy human individuals. Whole-study context: Each donor contributed plates that comprised three CD4 naive, three CD4 memory, two CD8 naive and one CD8 memory.

Study-wide results and limits: Only blood underwent sampling, and tissue repertoires likely differ. Relative to clonotypes present in all four donors, those not shared had lower generation probabilities.

A word on this clone: The antigen is not known.

The study drew all its donors from Caucasian adults living in Nashville, Tennessee. TCRdb keeps only in-frame clones here, not all; method: immunoSEQ multiplex PCR. The repertoire holds 650,000 to 700,000 clones, with about nine tenths as singletons. Sequenced input: memory CD8+ T cells from PBMCs. Subset of the sample: CD45RO+ cells pooled with CCR7-negative TemRA cells. The receptor was derived from a young man in good health. Some clones in this sample may be carry-over from other donors' samples.

As DNA, the CDR3 is TGTGCCAGCAGGACGGACGGCAATCAGCCCCAGCATTTT. Residues: CASRTDGNQPQHF. This rearrangement joins TRBV6-6 to TRBJ1-5; D ambiguous. The CDR3 has 13 amino acids. Germline CDR1 is MNHNY and CDR2 is SVGAGI (reference sequence). V was clipped by 6 bases and J by 2 bases, with 8 bases between them.